The entry below gives a single TCR beta chain sequence along with its context. What it binds is not known. CDR3 length equals 14 residues. V dropped 5 bases and J dropped 3; count of bases not matched to a gene: 5. Germline values: CDR1 LNHDA, CDR2 SQIVND (reference sequence). This specimen belongs to a study of cytomegalovirus exposure and HLA in healthy donors. Whole-study findings and limits: Most TCR sequences were rare, but some public TCRs occurred in many donors. The authors confirmed in vitro that three CMV-associated chains were specific for CMV antigens.

13 Jbeta primers and 60 Vbeta primers were used for the PCR. The repertoire was sequenced with immunoSEQ multiplex PCR; TCRdb's copy has only in-frame clones and lacks some. In the table there are some 200,000 clones, approximately 80% of which are singletons. The sequencing input was PBMCs. This chain uses TRBV19 with TRBJ2-7, with 9 bases matching TRBD1. The clonotype was recovered from a female donor in good health and CMV-seronegative. The CDR3 sequence: CASSAGTGNYEQYF. The CDR3 DNA reads as TGTGCCAGTAGTGCCGGGACAGGGAACTACGAGCAGTACTTC.